The 14 T cell receptor beta chains given below trace back to one sample, sequenced in a study of blood T cell repertoires in COVID-19. Assay used: immunoSEQ multiplex PCR; TCRdb lists only in-frame clones, some missing. The sample records 20,000 to 25,000 clones, approximately 90% being singletons. Material for sequencing was peripheral blood. The origin of the receptors is a woman older than 75 with active COVID-19.

This clone was recorded once. The chain uses TRBV3-1 (or the pseudogene TRBV3-2) and TRBJ2-5; 7 nucleotides match TRBD2. The V segment lost 7 bases and the J segment 5 bases; nucleotides outside the gene matches: 4. CDR3 size: 12 residues. Germline CDR1 LGHDT, CDR2 YNNKEL (reference sequence). The CDR3 spells CASTHGGETQYF. The CDR3 nucleotides read TGTGCCAGCACCCACGGGGGGGAGACCCAGTACTTC.

The chain is built from TRBV7-9 and TRBJ1-2; TRBD1 agrees at 7 bases. Germline V gives CDR1 SEHNR, CDR2 FQNEAQ (reference sequence). After removal of 8 bases from V and 3 bases from J, the junction contained 15 bases not matched to a gene. The CDR3 covers 16 residues. This CDR3 is CASEEAGQAVHYGYTF. The DNA for the CDR3 is TGTGCCAGCGAGGAGGCCGGACAGGCGGTTCACTATGGCTACACCTTC. Full variable domain (rest looked up from reference TRBV7-9 and TRBJ1-2): DTGVSQNPRHKITKRGQNVTFRCDPISEHNRLYWYRQTLGQGPEFLTYFQNEAQLEKSRLLSDRFSAERPKGSFSTLEIQRTEQGDSAMYLCASEEAGQAVHYGYTFGSGTRLTVV.

About this clone: The junction differs from germline at one of its ends, possibly a read error. This chain links TRBV7-7 with TRBJ2-5; D call uncertain. CDR1 is SSHAT and CDR2 is FNYEAQ in the germline V gene (reference sequence). The CDR3 runs 16 residues. Written as DNA, the CDR3 is TGTGCTAGCAGCTTAGAGAGGTCACCGACCGGGGAGACCCAGTACTTC. The encoded protein is CASSLERSPTGETQYF.

The chain uses TRBV10-3 and TRBJ2-7, with D maybe TRBD2 (5 bases). There are 15 residues in the CDR3. CDR1 and CDR2 from the germline V gene are ENHRY and SYGVKD. Trimming removed 3 bases at V and 0 bases at J, with 12 bases between. The CDR3 region is CAISDGIDFSYEQYF. The CDR3 DNA reads TGTGCCATCAGTGACGGGATTGATTTCTCCTACGAGCAGTACTTC.

The chain recombines TRBV6-5 with TRBJ1-2, with TRBD1 matching 10 bases. Germline CDR1 and CDR2: MNHEY and SVGAGI. The J segment lost 5 bases and the V segment lost 5 bases, leaving 8 bases of the junction unmatched. The CDR3 consists of 15 residues. CDR3 region: CASSHRGQGIYGYTF. The CDR3 region has the DNA TGTGCCAGCAGTCACCGGGGACAGGGGATATATGGCTACACCTTC.

This clone was observed a few times. The chain links TRBV7-9 to TRBJ1-2, with D maybe TRBD1 (5 bases). V shed 4 bases and J shed 8 bases, with 17 bases lying between them. The CDR3 is made up of 14 amino acids. Germline CDR1 SEHNR, CDR2 FQNEAQ (reference sequence). CDR3 DNA sequence: TGTGCCAGCAGCTCCCAAGGCCCTGCAGGGGGCTACACCTTC. Amino acids: CASSSQGPAGGYTF. The complete variable domain, with remaining parts taken from reference TRBV7-9 and TRBJ1-2, reads DTGVSQNPRHKITKRGQNVTFRCDPISEHNRLYWYRQTLGQGPEFLTYFQNEAQLEKSRLLSDRFSAERPKGSFSTLEIQRTEQGDSAMYLCASSSQGPAGGYTFGSGTRLTVV.

This rearrangement joins TRBV28 to TRBJ2-2; TRBD1 agrees at 7 bases. V shed 7 bases and J 1 base; nucleotides not matched to a gene: 6. This CDR3 region has 15 residues. Germline lookup yields CDR1 MDHEN and CDR2 SYDVKM. The CDR3 DNA reads TGTGCCAGCAAGGAACAGGGGCTGAACACCGGGGAGCTGTTTTTT. It specifies CASKEQGLNTGELFF. Based on the CDR3 plus reference TRBV28 and TRBJ2-2, the full variable domain is DVKVTQSSRYLVKRTGEKVFLECVQDMDHENMFWYRQDPGLGLRLIYFSYDVKMKEKGDIPEGYSVSREKKERFSLILESASTNQTSMYLCASKEQGLNTGELFFGEGSRLTVL.

This rearrangement joins TRBV5-1 to TRBJ1-2, with 8 bases identical to TRBD1. CDR1 is SGHRS, CDR2 YFSETQ, per germline. Trimming cost V 2 bases and J 4 bases; bases outside gene matches: 4. This CDR3 is 14 amino acids long. CDR3 amino acids: CASSLGQGGYGYTF. The CDR3, as DNA: TGCGCCAGCAGCTTAGGACAGGGCGGCTATGGCTACACCTTC.

V and J are TRBV7-8 and TRBJ2-2; D is perhaps TRBD2 (7 bases). This CDR3 spans 15 amino acids. V was cut by 6 bases and J by 6 bases, with 17 bases left in between. Germline V gene sequence: CDR1 SGHVS, CDR2 FQNEAQ. The CDR3 sequence: CASSPGGPRAGELFF. The CDR3 DNA sequence: TGTGCCAGCAGTCCGGGGGGCCCCAGGGCCGGGGAGCTGTTTTTT.

This clone was seen a single time. This chain links TRBV5-6 with TRBJ1-2; tentative D call: TRBD1 (5 bases). This CDR3 comprises 12 residues. Germline V gene lookup returns CDR1 SGHDT and CDR2 YYEEEE. V lost 4 bases to trimming and J lost 4 bases, with 8 bases between them. The CDR3 region has the DNA TGTGCCAGCAGCCCTCAGGGCTATGGCTACACCTTC. Amino acids: CASSPQGYGYTF.

V and J are TRBV12-5 and TRBJ1-6; no clear D. V was trimmed by 1 base and J by 10 bases, leaving 5 bases between them. This CDR3 spans 12 amino acids. From germline, CDR1 is LGHNT and CDR2 FRNRAP. In nucleotides, the CDR3 is TGTGCTAGTGGTTTGGGGCAATCACCCCTCCACTTT. Translating it yields CASGLGQSPLHF.

The chain carries TRBV5-4 and TRBJ2-5, with TRBD2 matching over 7 bases. The J segment lost 2 bases and the V segment lost 5 bases, leaving 12 bases of the junction unmatched. CDR1 is SGHNT, CDR2 YYREEE, per germline (reference sequence). The CDR3 is 16 residues long. DNA of the CDR3: TGTGCCAGCAGGGGAGCCGGGGTAGCGGGTCAAGAGACCCAGTACTTC. Its protein is CASRGAGVAGQETQYF.

The rearrangement uses TRBV6-2 or TRBV6-3 and TRBJ2-5; D is possibly TRBD1 (5 bases). The germline CDR1 and CDR2 sequences are MNHEY and SVGEGT. Trimming took 5 bases from V and 5 from J, leaving 6 bases between them. The CDR3 has 11 residues. Written as DNA, the CDR3 is TGTGCCAGCAGTGCAGGGGAGACCCAGTACTTC. Amino acid sequence: CASSAGETQYF.

The V call is TRBV7-3, the J call TRBJ2-1; 10 positions match TRBD2. The CDR3 contains 15 residues. With 5 bases clipped from V and 5 bases from J, the junction kept 6 bases outside the gene matches. Germline lookup yields CDR1 SGHTA and CDR2 FQGTGA. CDR3 nucleotide sequence: TGTGCCAGCAGCCCGAGCGGGGGGGCAGACAATGAGCAGTTCTTC. Amino acid sequence: CASSPSGGADNEQFF.